This T cell receptor beta chain was found in a study of CD8 T cells in Susac syndrome (dated by TCRdb to between 2018 and 2021). At the level of the whole study: Whether CD8+ T cell activation and differentiation in Susac syndrome was antigen driven was tested using repertoire sequencing. The clonality of the CD8+ T cell repertoire was compared across approximately 12 healthy donors, about 14 Susac syndrome patients and around 15 multiple sclerosis patients. Summary of the overall study and its limitations: The number of individuals in the TCR sequencing and HLA analysis was acknowledged as relatively small.

The V end loses 6 bases and the J end loses 5 bases, and a stretch of 14 bases separates them. CDR1 is given as SGHAT and CDR2 as FQNNGV, both from the germline V gene. The CDR3 starts with the cysteine, ends with the phenylalanine, and has 13 residues. The CDR3 DNA has 39 bases and is translated from base 1. Peripheral blood CD8+ and CD4+ T cells from healthy donors, Susac syndrome patients and multiple sclerosis patients were profiled by high-throughput TCR beta sequencing. Treatment-naive patients with stable or active relapsing-remitting disease fulfilling revised McDonald criteria were used as multiple sclerosis controls. Bulk CD8+ and CD4+ T cells were purified magnetically by negative isolation, whereas CD8+ TEMRA cells were enriched by FACS. Blood was drawn into EDTA tubes, processed within 24 hours, and PBMCs were isolated by density gradient centrifugation. PBMCs intended for TCR sequencing were cryopreserved in liquid nitrogen and thawed later in a water bath at 37 degrees C. A purity of at least 90% was achieved for sorted or isolated CD4+, CD8+ and CD8+ TEMRA cells.

RNA was extracted using the RNeasy kit, and about 0.45 to 1 microgram was reverse transcribed with random hexamers. The immunoSEQ multiplex PCR assay, which covers 54 Vbeta and 13 Jbeta segments, was used to amplify TCR beta CDR3 regions. PCR amplification bias was corrected by using a synthetic template baseline for primer optimization and computational correction. As for how the authors treated the data: Only productive sequences were kept, with reads annotated to V, D and J genes according to IMGT and analyzed in immunoSEQ Analyzer. Clonality was computed as one minus Shannon entropy normalized by log2 of the number of productive unique sequences. Public and private clones were assessed among the 100 most prevalent clones of each patient and control. A clone was defined as Susac-specific if it was absent from the healthy and MS cohorts, from roughly 990 published viral clones and from other ImmuneACCESS disease sequences. The public reads were reanalyzed by TCRdb: fastp trimming at Q25, MiXCR alignment, in-frame beta chains only. Rows with one shared CDR3 protein collapse into an entry with the most common genes and DNA. TCRdb, rather than the study authors, made the V and J calls. The sample data list under 550,000 distinct CDR3 sequences, and around 85% of these were observed just once. The leading ten clones occupy approximately 0.11% of the sample.

A remark on this clonotype: Its antigen has not been determined. Per-nucleotide qualities are absent, and no much larger clonotype sits a single base away.

This receptor chain uses TRBV11-2 and TRBJ2-7, and TRBD1 may be the D gene, going by 6 matching bases. The sample taken for sequencing was CD8+ T cells from PBMCs. The clonotype was recovered from a human donor with multiple sclerosis. The encoded CDR3 is CASSARGFHEQYF. The DNA reads TGTGCCAGCAGTGCCAGGGGTTTCCACGAGCAGTACTTC.